The 14 T cell receptor beta chains below were found in one sample sequenced in a study of cytomegalovirus exposure and HLA in healthy donors. The PCR employed 60 Vbeta primers together with 13 Jbeta primers. Produced via immunoSEQ multiplex PCR; TCRdb's table is partial and in-frame only. The table has roughly 100,000 clones, about two thirds seen once. Material for sequencing was PBMCs. Receptors were obtained from a boy aged 5-17 years in good health and CMV-seronegative.

This clone appeared once. The genes are TRBV7-9 and TRBJ2-5, with 12 bases fitting TRBD1. Trimming took 5 bases from V and 5 from J; bases not matched to a gene: 6. Germline V CDR1 and CDR2: SEHNR, FQNEAQ (reference sequence). The CDR3 has 15 amino acids. This chain's CDR3 is CASSKGGQGAETQYF. CDR3 sequence (DNA): TGTGCCAGCAGCAAGGGGGGACAGGGGGCCGAGACCCAGTACTTC.

A word on this clone: The junction and the germline gene differ at one end; a read error may be behind it. CDR3 amino acids: CASSLLLSEAF. The CDR3 DNA sequence: TGTGCCAGCAGCTTATTGCTTTCTGAGGCCTTC. The genes are TRBV5-6 and TRBJ1-2; D gene ambiguous. The CDR3 is 11 residues long. Germline V gives CDR1 SGHDT, CDR2 YYEEEE.

The V call is TRBV5-1, the J call TRBJ1-4; 11 bases match TRBD1. The V gene's germline CDR1 is SGHRS and CDR2 YFSETQ. Germline trimming cut 3 bases from V and 8 bases from J; bases unmatched to any gene: 3. CDR3 size: 14 residues. CDR3 DNA: TGCGCCAGCAGCTCCGGGACAGGGGGAGAAAAACTGTTTTTT. The encoded protein is CASSSGTGGEKLFF.

This chain connects TRBV30 to TRBJ2-5, with 10 bases identical to TRBD2. Germline V gene lookup returns CDR1 GTSNPN and CDR2 SVGIG (reference sequence). V shed 2 bases and J 3 bases; nucleotides not matched to a gene: 3. The CDR3 consists of 14 residues. The CDR3 bases are TGTGCCTGGAGTCTGCTAGCGGGGGAAGAGACCCAGTACTTC. Its translation is CAWSLLAGEETQYF.

V usage is TRBV28 and J usage is TRBJ1-2, with TRBD1 as a possible D gene (5 bases). The CDR3 covers 13 residues. Germline V gene data show CDR1 as MDHEN and CDR2 as SYDVKM. V shed 2 bases and J shed 7 bases, with 11 bases lying between them. The CDR3 nucleotides are TGTGCCAGCAGTTTAGGGGGGTTTGCTGGCTACACCTTC. The encoded protein is CASSLGGFAGYTF.

The rearrangement uses TRBV7-8 and TRBJ2-5; D is possibly TRBD1 (6 bases). Germline V gene sequence: CDR1 SGHVS, CDR2 FQNEAQ. The CDR3 runs 12 residues. V lost 4 bases and J 11 bases, leaving 14 bases between the germline ends. CDR3 sequence reads: CASSSFGQGQYF. In DNA form, the CDR3 reads TGTGCCAGCAGCTCCTTTGGCCAGGGGCAGTACTTC.

This rearrangement joins TRBV6-5 to TRBJ2-7; D might be TRBD1 (5 bases). The V and J ends lost 5 bases and 5 bases respectively, with 10 bases between them. Germline CDR1 is MNHEY and CDR2 is SVGAGI. The CDR3 runs to 12 residues. CDR3 sequence reads: CASSGRAHEQYF. The CDR3 bases are TGTGCCAGCAGTGGCAGGGCCCACGAGCAGTACTTC.

The CDR3: CASSSRQNLGTQYF. CDR3 coding DNA: TGCGCCAGCAGCTCCCGACAGAACCTAGGGACCCAGTACTTC. The chain carries TRBV5-1 and TRBJ2-5, with a weak D call TRBD1 (5 bases). The CDR3 loop spans 14 amino acids. Germline CDR1 SGHRS, CDR2 YFSETQ. V was pared by 3 bases and J by 7 bases, with 16 bases between.

The chain has TRBV10-1 and TRBJ1-1, with TRBD1 identical over 9 bases. The CDR3 is 13 residues long. Trimming took 3 bases from V and 9 from J; bases not matched to a gene: 5. CDR1 is WNHNN, CDR2 SYGVQD, per germline (reference sequence). This CDR3 is CASSDGTGSKAFF. CDR3 DNA sequence: TGCGCCAGCAGTGATGGGACAGGGAGTAAAGCTTTCTTT.

This clone was found a few times. The V gene is TRBV6-6, the J gene TRBJ2-2, with no clear D. Trimming stripped 0 bases from V and 2 bases from J, with 10 bases between. The CDR3 contains 16 residues. Per germline, CDR1 MNHNY and CDR2 SVGAGI (reference sequence). CDR3 DNA: TGTGCCAGCAGTTACTCGGTAGCCGTTAACACCGGGGAGCTGTTTTTT. It translates to CASSYSVAVNTGELFF.

This sequence joins TRBV6-5 and TRBJ1-2; perhaps TRBD1 as D (6 bases). Trimming shortened V by 5 bases and J by 2 bases, and 9 bases separated the two germline ends. The CDR3 consists of 13 residues. Germline V gene sequence: CDR1 MNHEY, CDR2 SVGAGI. CDR3 bases: TGTGCCAGCAGTCCCCAGGGGAACTATGGCTACACCTTC. It translates to CASSPQGNYGYTF.

This rearrangement joins TRBV5-1 to TRBJ2-2, with 7 positions matching TRBD1. Trimming at V came to 8 bases and at J to 3 bases, leaving 10 bases not matched to a gene. The CDR3 covers 15 residues. Germline CDR1 SGHRS, CDR2 YFSETQ. The CDR3 region has the DNA TGCGCCAGTTTACCCGGGACAGCCCACACCGGGGAGCTGTTTTTT. Amino acid sequence: CASLPGTAHTGELFF. Full variable domain (rest looked up from reference TRBV5-1 and TRBJ2-2): KAGVTQTPRYLIKTRGQQVTLSCSPISGHRSVSWYQQTPGQGLQFLFEYFSETQRNKGNFPGRFSGRQFSNSRSEMNVSTLELGDSALYLCASLPGTAHTGELFFGEGSRLTVL.

This chain links TRBV7-9 with TRBJ2-5; no firm D call. Germline CDR1 SEHNR, CDR2 FQNEAQ (reference sequence). Deletions cut 0 bases from V and 0 bases from J, with 5 bases between. This CDR3 contains 14 residues. The DNA for the CDR3 is TGTGCCAGCAGCTTAGCCCCGGACCAAGAGACCCAGTACTTC. Translated: CASSLAPDQETQYF.

The V and J genes are TRBV6-1 and TRBJ2-7; TRBD1 might be the D (5 bases). Germline assignment: CDR1 MNHNS and CDR2 SASEGT. The CDR3 has 14 amino acids. Trimming took 3 bases from V and 1 from J, leaving 10 bases between them. The CDR3 nucleotides read TGTGCCAGCAGTGACTTACAGGCATCCTACGAGCAGTACTTC. This sequence encodes CASSDLQASYEQYF.